Listed here is a single T cell receptor (beta chain). As yet, its antigen is unknown. The sample originates from a study of cytomegalovirus exposure and HLA in healthy donors. Sequencing was performed with immunoSEQ multiplex PCR; in TCRdb, only in-frame clones are kept and a portion is missing. The data contain around 98,000 clones, roughly 87% of them singletons. The CDR3 loop spans 12 amino acids. Per the germline V gene, CDR1 is LGHNT and CDR2 is FRNRAP. With 4 bases removed from V and 7 bases from J, the gap between germline ends came to 8 bases. General observations from the study: It was found in a later analysis that first-cohort TCR clusters tended to co-occur in the 130 or so validation repertoires. The authors enumerated 180 or so TCR beta chains as linked to cytomegalovirus.

Input material: PBMCs. The chain has TRBV12-5 and TRBJ1-5, with D unresolved. This clonotype originated in a woman aged 25-40 years in good health and CMV-seronegative. CDR3 protein: CASGYSGQPQHF. The CDR3 nucleotides are TGTGCTAGTGGTTATTCCGGGCAGCCCCAGCATTTT.